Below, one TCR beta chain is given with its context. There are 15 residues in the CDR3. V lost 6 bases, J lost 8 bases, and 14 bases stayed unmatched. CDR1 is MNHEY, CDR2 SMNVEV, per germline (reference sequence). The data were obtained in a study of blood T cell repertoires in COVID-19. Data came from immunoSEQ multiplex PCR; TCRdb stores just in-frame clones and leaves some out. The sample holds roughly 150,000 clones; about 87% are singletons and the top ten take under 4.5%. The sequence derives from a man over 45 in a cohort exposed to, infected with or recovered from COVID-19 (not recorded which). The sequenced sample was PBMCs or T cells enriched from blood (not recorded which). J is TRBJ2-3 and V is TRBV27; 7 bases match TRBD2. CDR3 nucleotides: TGTGCCAGCAGCTGGGGGGGGATTGGGGTCGGTACGCAGTATTTT. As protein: CASSWGGIGVGTQYF.